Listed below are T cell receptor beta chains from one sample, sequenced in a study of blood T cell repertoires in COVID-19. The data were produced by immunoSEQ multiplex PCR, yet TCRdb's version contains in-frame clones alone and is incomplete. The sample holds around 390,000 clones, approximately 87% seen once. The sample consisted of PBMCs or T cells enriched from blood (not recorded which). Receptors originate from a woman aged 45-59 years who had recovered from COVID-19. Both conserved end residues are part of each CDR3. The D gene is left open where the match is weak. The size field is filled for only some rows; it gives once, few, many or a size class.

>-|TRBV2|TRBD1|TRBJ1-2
CASRVGQGGGYTF
TGTGCCAGCAGGGTTGGACAGGGTGGCGGCTACACCTTC
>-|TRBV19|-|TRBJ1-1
CASSIGGGWTEAFF
TGTGCCAGTAGTATCGGCGGGGGGTGGACTGAAGCTTTCTTT
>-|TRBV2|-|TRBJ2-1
CASSGGEYNEQFF
TGTGCCAGCAGTGGGGGGGAGTACAATGAGCAGTTCTTC
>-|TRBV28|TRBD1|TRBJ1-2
CASSSAGTGNYGYTF
TGTGCCAGCAGTTCAGCCGGGACAGGGAACTATGGCTACACCTTC
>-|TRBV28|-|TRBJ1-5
CASRPGWSNQPQHF
TGTGCCAGCAGGCCAGGGTGGAGCAATCAGCCCCAGCATTTT
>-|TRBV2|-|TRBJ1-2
CASIERERGYGYTF
TGTGCCAGCATCGAAAGGGAAAGAGGGTATGGCTACACCTTC
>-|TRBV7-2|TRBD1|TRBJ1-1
CASSLERGLTEAFF
TGTGCCAGCAGCTTAGAAAGGGGGCTCACTGAAGCTTTCTTT
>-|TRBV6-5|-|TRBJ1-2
CASTRTTDGYTF
TGTGCCAGCACTCGGACGACAGATGGCTACACCTTC
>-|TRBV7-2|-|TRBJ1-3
CASSLYVGNTIYF
TGTGCCAGCAGCTTATATGTTGGAAACACCATATATTTT
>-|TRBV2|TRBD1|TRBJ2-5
CASSGQGRGQETQYF
TGTGCCAGCTCTGGACAGGGGAGGGGACAAGAGACCCAGTACTTC
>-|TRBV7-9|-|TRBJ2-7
CASSFHRGASYEQYF
TGTGCCAGCAGCTTCCATCGGGGGGCCTCCTACGAGCAGTACTTC
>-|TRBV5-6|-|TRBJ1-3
CASRERGGRRNTIYF
TGTGCCAGCAGAGAAAGAGGGGGACGAAGAAACACCATATATTTT
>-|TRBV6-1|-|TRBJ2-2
CASSEQTGTGELFF
TGTGCCAGCAGTGAACAGACAGGCACCGGGGAGCTGTTTTTT
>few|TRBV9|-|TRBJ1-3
CASSVTGLRSGNTIYF
TGTGCCAGCAGCGTTACCGGACTTCGCTCTGGAAACACCATATATTTT
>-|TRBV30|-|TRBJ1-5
CAWSEARLNQPQHF
TGTGCCTGGAGTGAGGCCAGGTTAAATCAGCCCCAGCATTTT
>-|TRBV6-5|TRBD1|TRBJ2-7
CASSPDRGGYEQYF
TGTGCCAGCAGCCCGGACAGGGGGGGGTACGAGCAGTACTTC
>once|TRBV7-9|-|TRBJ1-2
CASRPPLRQDGYTF
TGTGCCAGCAGACCACCCCTTCGACAGGATGGCTACACCTTC
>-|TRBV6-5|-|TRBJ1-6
CASKAGAGSPLHF
TGTGCCAGCAAGGCAGGCGCTGGGTCACCCCTCCACTTT
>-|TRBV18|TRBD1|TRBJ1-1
CASSPPGGLAEAFF
TGTGCCAGCTCACCACCAGGGGGCCTGGCTGAAGCTTTCTTT
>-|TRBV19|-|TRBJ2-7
CASSMGHYEQYF
TGTGCCAGTAGTATGGGGCACTACGAGCAGTACTTC
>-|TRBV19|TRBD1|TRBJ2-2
CASSGGQGTGELFF
TGTGCCAGTAGCGGGGGACAGGGGACCGGGGAGCTGTTTTTT
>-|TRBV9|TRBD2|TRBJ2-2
CASSSHQVTSRGELFF
TGTGCCAGCAGCTCCCACCAGGTGACTAGCCGAGGGGAGCTGTTTTTT
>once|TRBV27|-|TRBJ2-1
CASSFGGFDEQFF
TGTGCCAGCAGTTTCGGGGGATTCGATGAGCAGTTCTTC
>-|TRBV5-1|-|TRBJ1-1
CASSLGRGLDGMTEAFF
TGCGCCAGCAGCTTGGGACGAGGCCTTGACGGGATGACTGAAGCTTTCTTT
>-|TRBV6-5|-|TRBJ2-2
CASSGTLNTGELFF
TGTGCCAGCAGCGGGACTTTGAACACCGGGGAGCTGTTTTTT
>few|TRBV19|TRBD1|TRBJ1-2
CASRSGQALGGYTF
TGTGCCAGTAGATCGGGACAGGCGTTGGGAGGCTACACCTTC
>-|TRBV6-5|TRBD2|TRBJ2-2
CASTSGAGELFF
TGTGCATCGACTAGCGGGGCCGGGGAGCTGTTTTTT
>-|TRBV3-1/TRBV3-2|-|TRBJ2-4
CASSQETGLAKNIQYF
TGTGCCAGCAGCCAAGAAACAGGGCTGGCCAAAAACATTCAGTACTTC
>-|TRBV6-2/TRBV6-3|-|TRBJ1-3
CASSHDRNSGNTIYF
TGTGCCAGCAGCCACGACAGGAACTCTGGAAACACCATATATTTT
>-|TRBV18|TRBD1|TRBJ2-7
CASSPSTGGSYEQYF
TGTGCCAGCTCACCCTCGACAGGGGGTTCGTACGAGCAGTACTTC
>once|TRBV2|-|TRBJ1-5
CASSEVRGPQHF
TGTGCCAGCAGTGAAGTTCGGGGGCCCCAGCATTTT
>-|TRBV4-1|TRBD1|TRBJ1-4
CASSQTGTGVRAGEKLFF
TGCGCCAGCAGCCAAACCGGGACAGGGGTCCGGGCAGGGGAAAAACTGTTTTTT
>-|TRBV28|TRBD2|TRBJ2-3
CASSFKGLPRKGTDTQYF
TGTGCCAGCAGTTTTAAGGGACTACCTAGGAAGGGCACAGATACGCAGTATTTT
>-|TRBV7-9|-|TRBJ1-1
CASSFDLTGLNTEAFF
TGTGCCAGCAGCTTCGACTTGACAGGTTTGAACACTGAAGCTTTCTTT
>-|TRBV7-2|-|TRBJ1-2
CASSLDSQSGGYTF
TGTGCCAGCAGCTTAGACAGTCAGTCGGGGGGCTACACCTTC
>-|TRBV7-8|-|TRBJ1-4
CASSPGHREYEKLFF
TGTGCCAGCAGCCCAGGACACCGAGAATATGAAAAACTGTTTTTT
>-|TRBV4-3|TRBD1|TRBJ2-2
CASSPLGWGQGTGELFF
TGCGCCAGCAGCCCCCTGGGGTGGGGACAGGGGACCGGGGAGCTGTTTTTT
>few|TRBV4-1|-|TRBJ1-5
CASSTAGEEAQPQHF
TGCGCCAGCAGCACTGCAGGCGAGGAGGCTCAGCCCCAGCATTTT
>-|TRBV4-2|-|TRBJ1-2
CASSQGASPTGKTGYTF
TGTGCCAGCAGCCAAGGAGCAAGCCCCACGGGAAAGACTGGCTACACCTTC
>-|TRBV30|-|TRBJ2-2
CAWSRLGSANTGELFF
TGTGCCTGGAGTCGACTTGGGAGCGCGAACACCGGGGAGCTGTTTTTT
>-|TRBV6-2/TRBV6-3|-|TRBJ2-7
CASSSTGLRRYEQYF
TGTGCCAGCAGTTCAACAGGGCTTCGAAGGTACGAGCAGTACTTC
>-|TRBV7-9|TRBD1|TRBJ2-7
CASSLTPGEQGSNEQYF
TGTGCCAGCAGCTTAACACCTGGGGAACAGGGGTCGAACGAGCAGTACTTC
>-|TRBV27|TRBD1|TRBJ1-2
CASSLGVRGDYGYTF
TGTGCCAGCAGTTTAGGCGTCAGGGGGGACTATGGCTACACCTTC
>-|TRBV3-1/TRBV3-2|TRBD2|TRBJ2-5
CASSQEERGGQETQYF
TGTGCCAGCAGCCAAGAAGAGCGGGGGGGCCAAGAGACCCAGTACTTC
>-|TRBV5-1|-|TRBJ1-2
CASSLDQGFYGYTF
TGCGCCAGCAGCTTGGATCAGGGATTCTATGGCTACACCTTC
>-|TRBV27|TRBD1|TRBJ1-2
CASRTIGQGDGYTF
TGTGCCAGCAGAACCATCGGACAGGGGGATGGCTACACCTTC
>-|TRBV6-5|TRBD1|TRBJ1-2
CASSRTGAYGYTF
TGTGCCAGCAGTAGGACAGGGGCCTATGGCTACACCTTC
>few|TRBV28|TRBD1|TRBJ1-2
CASRSSGTVYGYTF
TGTGCCAGCAGGTCGTCCGGGACAGTTTATGGCTACACCTTC
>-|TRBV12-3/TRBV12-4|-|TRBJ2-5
CASSFRVSETQYF
TGTGCCAGCAGTTTCCGGGTCAGCGAGACCCAGTACTTC
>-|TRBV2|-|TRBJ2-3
CASSEQATDTQYF
TGTGCCAGCAGCGAACAGGCCACAGATACGCAGTATTTT
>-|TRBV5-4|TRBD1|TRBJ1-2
CASSLADRGGYGYTF
TGTGCCAGCAGCTTGGCGGACAGGGGGGGTTATGGCTACACCTTC
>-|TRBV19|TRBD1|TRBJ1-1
CASSIDAGGTEAFF
TGTGCCAGTAGTATAGATGCAGGGGGCACTGAAGCTTTCTTT
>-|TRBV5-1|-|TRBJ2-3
CASSLAGMDTQYF
TGCGCCAGCAGCTTGGCAGGGATGGATACGCAGTATTTT
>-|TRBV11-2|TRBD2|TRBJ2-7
CASSSASGGSYEQYF
TGTGCCAGCAGCTCGGCAAGCGGGGGCTCCTACGAGCAGTACTTC
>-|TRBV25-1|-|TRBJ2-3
CASSEGSETDTQYF
TGTGCCAGCAGTGAGGGCAGTGAAACAGATACGCAGTATTTT
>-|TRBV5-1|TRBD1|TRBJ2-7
CASSAGTGVYEQYF
TGCGCCAGCAGCGCCGGGACAGGGGTCTACGAGCAGTACTTC
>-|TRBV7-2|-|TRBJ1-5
CASSLLAGETGPQHF
TGTGCCAGCAGCTTGCTAGCGGGCGAGACGGGGCCCCAGCATTTT